These 13 T cell receptor beta chains were sequenced from one sample in a study of CD8+CD57+ T cells in acquired aplastic anemia. CDR3 and TCR beta VDJ profiling relied on genomic DNA as the template. TCRdb called the reads again in MiXCR, with one record for every CDR3 protein. The data contain 300,000 or so distinct CDR3 sequences, roughly half of them singletons. The sequencing sample was made of sorted CD4+, CD8+, or CD8+CD57+ T cells (not recorded which) from PBMCs. These receptors came from a human donor with severe aplastic anemia or a healthy control (not recorded which).

The rearrangement joins TRBV20-1 to TRBJ2-7, with D possibly being TRBD2 (5 bases). Trimming removed 5 bases from V and 6 bases from J, with 11 bases in between. The CDR3 runs to 11 residues. CDR1 and CDR2 from the germline V gene are DFQATT and SNEGSKA (reference sequence). CDR3 nucleotide sequence: TGCAGTGCTGCGGACTTTCCCGAGCAGTACTTC. Translated, it gives CSAADFPEQYF.

This clonotype was seen a handful of times. This chain connects TRBV7-6 to TRBJ1-1; unclear D gene. Germline V gives CDR1 SGHVS, CDR2 FNYEAQ. This CDR3 spans 14 amino acids. Trimming took 1 base from V and 4 from J, leaving 10 bases between them. The CDR3 region has the DNA TGTGCCAGCAGCTTAGGCAGTAGGACCACTGAAGCTTTCTTT. Translating it yields CASSLGSRTTEAFF.

The rearrangement uses TRBV7-2 and TRBJ2-7, with 9 bases that match TRBD2. The junction had 10 bases not matched to a gene; V was cut back by 0 bases and J by 7 bases. In germline, CDR1 is SGHTA, CDR2 FQGNSA. The CDR3 runs 16 residues. For the CDR3, the DNA is TGTGCCAGCAGCTTAGCCCCACTAGCGGGTGCTGGGGAGCAGTACTTC. It translates to CASSLAPLAGAGEQYF.

The V and J genes are TRBV7-9 and TRBJ1-2; D is ambiguous. Trimming took off 3 bases at V and 4 bases at J, with 9 bases between the two ends. Germline values: CDR1 SEHNR, CDR2 FQNEAQ (reference sequence). There are 13 residues in the CDR3. CDR3 sequence reads: CASSFGRLYGYTF. In DNA, the CDR3 is TGTGCCAGCAGCTTTGGCAGGCTCTATGGCTACACCTTC.

The CDR3 protein is CASSVGPDFTDTQYF. CDR3 nucleotide sequence: TGTGCCAGCAGCGTAGGGCCAGACTTCACAGATACGCAGTATTTT. The rearrangement joins TRBV9 to TRBJ2-3; D is unresolved. The CDR3 has 15 residues. V dropped 0 bases and J dropped 2 bases, with 10 bases sitting between them. Germline CDR1 is SGDLS and CDR2 is YYNGEE.

This chain links TRBV7-9 with TRBJ1-6; D uncertain. The V and J ends lost 5 bases and 7 bases respectively, with 9 bases between them. Germline CDR1 reads SEHNR; CDR2 reads FQNEAQ (reference sequence). This CDR3 is built from 13 residues. The CDR3 coding sequence is TGTGCCAGCAGCCGGACGCTAAATTCACCCCTCCACTTT. It is translated as CASSRTLNSPLHF.

The V gene is TRBV20-1, the J gene TRBJ2-3; perhaps TRBD2 as D (5 bases). The germline CDR1 and CDR2 sequences are DFQATT and SNEGSKA (reference sequence). The V end was cut by 7 bases, the J end by 0 bases, with 11 bases between. This CDR3 is 13 amino acids long. In nucleotides, the CDR3 is TGCAGTGAAGCGCGGGTTAGCACAGATACGCAGTATTTT. Encoded protein: CSEARVSTDTQYF.

This clonotype was detected ten times or more. The chain is built from TRBV20-1 and TRBJ2-7; 12 bases align to TRBD1. From germline, CDR1 is DFQATT and CDR2 SNEGSKA (reference sequence). Trimming cost V 4 bases and J 7 bases; bases outside gene matches: 11. The CDR3 consists of 15 residues. The CDR3 reads CSATTPGQGAGEQYF. The DNA of the CDR3 is TGCAGTGCTACAACTCCGGGACAGGGGGCGGGGGAGCAGTACTTC.

In this sample, this clonotype turned up many times. This rearrangement joins TRBV12-3 or TRBV12-4 to TRBJ1-5, with 10 nucleotides matching TRBD1. The CDR3 extends over 14 amino acids. J was trimmed by 6 bases and V by 5 bases; bases with no gene match: 4. The CDR3 spells CASSTGQGGQPQHF. As DNA, the CDR3 is TGTGCCAGCAGTACCGGACAGGGGGGTCAGCCCCAGCATTTT.

The chain couples TRBV7-2 to TRBJ2-7, with TRBD2 as a possible D gene (5 bases). V dropped 4 bases and J dropped 0 bases, with 13 bases sitting between them. The CDR3 extends over 15 amino acids. CDR1 is SGHTA and CDR2 is FQGNSA in the germline V gene. This CDR3 is CASSSKRLLSYEQYF. The CDR3 nucleotides read TGTGCCAGCAGCTCCAAGCGGCTCCTCTCCTACGAGCAGTACTTC.

The J gene is TRBJ2-7, the V gene TRBV7-9; D call uncertain. Trimming removed 1 base from V and 3 bases from J, with 16 bases in between. Per germline, CDR1 SEHNR and CDR2 FQNEAQ (reference sequence). CDR3 length: 16 residues. The CDR3 loop reads CASSLVWQSGIYEQYF. CDR3 bases: TGTGCCAGCAGCTTAGTTTGGCAGTCAGGTATCTACGAGCAGTACTTC.

The chain links TRBV9 to TRBJ2-1; either TRBD1 or TRBD2 may supply D (5 bases each). The CDR3 is made up of 15 amino acids. Germline-derived CDR1 and CDR2 are SGDLS and YYNGEE. The V end was cut by 2 bases, the J end by 0 bases, with 9 bases between. CDR3 amino acids: CASSVGTTSYNEQFF. For the CDR3, the DNA is TGTGCCAGCAGCGTCGGGACGACCTCCTACAATGAGCAGTTCTTC. Filled out from reference TRBV9 and TRBJ2-1, the complete variable domain reads DSGVTQTPKHLITATGQRVTLRCSPRSGDLSVYWYQQSLDQGLQFLIQYYNGEERAKGNILERFSAQQFPDLHSELNLSSLELGDSALYFCASSVGTTSYNEQFFGPGTRLTVL.

V and J are TRBV20-1 and TRBJ2-7; 10 nucleotides agree with TRBD2. J lost 5 bases, V lost 6 bases, and 4 bases had no gene match. The CDR3 contains 12 residues. Germline CDR1 reads DFQATT; CDR2 reads SNEGSKA (reference sequence). In nucleotides, the CDR3 is TGCAGTGCCCGCCTAGCGGGAGACGAGCAGTACTTC. This sequence encodes CSARLAGDEQYF.